This TCR beta chain was found in a study of T-cell memory formation after mild COVID-19. Germline V gene lookup returns CDR1 SEHNR and CDR2 FQNEAQ (reference sequence). The CDR3 contains 14 residues. Trimming took 5 bases from V and 1 from J; bases not matched to a gene: 4. This clonotype has only a few counts. Its antigen remains unknown. TCRdb recomputed calls from the 5' RACE reads with MiXCR, one row per CDR3 protein. Seen here are 150,000 to 200,000 distinct CDR3 sequences, about a fifth observed once, and the top ten hold about 23%. Findings of the study overall: The main location of contracting CD4+ clones was CM and EM, and that of contracting CD8+ clones was EMRA. CD4+ bias marked clones expanding day 15 to 37, unlike balanced contracting clones. Some responding clones appeared in pre-infection memory, suggesting cross-reactive memory joined.

The sequence derives from an adult woman who had mild COVID-19 (a few samples of this study predate the infection). Cell type and time point are not known. The source material was PBMCs or a T cell subset sorted from them (not recorded which). The J gene is TRBJ1-1, the V gene TRBV7-9; 7 bases are shared with TRBD1. The CDR3 spells CASSLDRANTEAFF. The CDR3 DNA follows: TGTGCCAGCAGCCTCGACAGGGCGAACACTGAAGCTTTCTTT.